This T cell receptor beta chain was identified in a study of T cell repertoires in cytomegalovirus infection. Study summary: In the study, CMV epitopes included recently identified HLA-C-restricted and well-studied HLA-B-restricted ones. Matching HLA type, along with CMV infection, was indicated by public TCR beta signatures. Study-level findings and limits: In two of eight donors, the top clonotype was HLA-C-restricted CMV-specific. Individuals carrying CMV plus the relevant HLA were identified by cumulative frequency of public TCR beta families.

TCRdb re-derived calls from the reads in MiXCR, one entry per CDR3 protein. The repertoire consists of a few hundred thousand distinct CDR3 sequences, with 20% to 25% occurring once and the leading ten covering roughly a fifth. Note on this clonotype: No antigen is known for it.

Germline V lookup: CDR1 SEHNR, CDR2 FQNEAQ (reference sequence). Trimming took 5 bases from V and 4 from J, leaving 15 bases between them. This CDR3 region has 15 residues. This chain uses TRBV7-9 with TRBJ2-1, with D perhaps TRBD1 (7 bases). The TCR comes from a human donor in good health (CMV status not recorded). Some clones in this sample may be carry-over from other donors' samples. Sequenced here: cultured PBMCs, sampled from culture after CMV antigen stimulation. The CDR3 region has the DNA TGTGCCAGCAGCCAGGGGGGTGTGGGATACAATGAGCAGTTCTTC. Translation: CASSQGGVGYNEQFF.